Listed here are 27 T cell receptor beta chains from one sample, sequenced in a study of blood T cell repertoires in COVID-19. The assay was immunoSEQ multiplex PCR, and TCRdb's table has in-frame clones only and misses some. The profile shows tens of thousands of clones, about 89% of them singletons. Sequences were obtained from peripheral blood. The receptors shown here come from a man in his sixties with COVID-19, enrolled during active disease.

The gene calls are TRBV7-9 and TRBJ1-4; D gene unclear. CDR1 is SEHNR, CDR2 FQNEAQ, per germline (reference sequence). With 1 base removed from V and 6 bases from J, the gap between germline ends came to 9 bases. This CDR3 comprises 14 residues. CDR3 nucleotides: TGTGCCAGCAGCTTAGGCAGATCAGATGAAAAACTGTTTTTT. Its translation: CASSLGRSDEKLFF.

This clone was found a few times. The CDR3 sequence is CASSQGWEQYF. Here the CDR3 DNA reads TGCGCCAGCAGCCAGGGCTGGGAGCAGTACTTC. This chain connects TRBV4-1 to TRBJ2-7, with no clear D. Trimming took off 3 bases at V and 7 bases at J, with 7 bases between the two ends. This CDR3 is built from 11 residues. Germline assignment: CDR1 MGHRA and CDR2 YSYEKL.

Note on this clone: The junction departs from germline at one end; a sequencing error may be responsible. The J gene is TRBJ2-1, the V gene TRBV4-1; TRBD2 aligns across 8 bases. CDR1 is MGHRA and CDR2 is YSYEKL in the germline V gene. There are 16 residues in the CDR3. The CDR3 nucleotides read TGCGCCAGCAGCCAACCCCAGCGGGAGCAGTACAATGAGCAGCTCTTC. Translated, it gives CASSQPQREQYNEQLF.

The gene calls are TRBV5-8 and TRBJ1-5, with D perhaps TRBD1 (5 bases). The CDR3 spans 15 residues. V lost 6 bases and J 0 bases, leaving 13 bases between the germline ends. The germline gives CDR1 SGHTS, CDR2 YDEGEE. The DNA of the CDR3 is TGTGCCAGCACCCCGGGGGGATATAGCAATCAGCCCCAGCATTTT. As protein: CASTPGGYSNQPQHF.

The table lists this clone with a few counts. J is TRBJ2-2 and V is TRBV15, with 10 bases aligning to TRBD1. V lost 10 bases to trimming and J lost 7 bases; unmatched junction nucleotides: 6. Germline-derived CDR1 and CDR2 are LNHNV and YYDKDF (reference sequence). The CDR3 runs to 13 residues. The CDR3 coding sequence is TGTGCCATACCGACAGGGGGCTTCGGGGAGCTGTTTTTT. This gives the protein CAIPTGGFGELFF.

This clone has only a few counts. CDR3: CASNRQRNTEAFF. The CDR3, as DNA: TGTGCCAGTAACAGGCAAAGGAACACTGAAGCTTTCTTT. The rearrangement joins TRBV7-2 to TRBJ1-1; possibly TRBD1 for D (5 bases). V was clipped by 9 bases and J by 1 base, with 12 bases between them. Germline CDR1 is SGHTA and CDR2 is FQGNSA. CDR3 length: 13 amino acids.

This rearrangement joins TRBV7-9 to TRBJ2-6, with 7 bases fitting TRBD1. The V and J ends lost 6 bases and 4 bases, in that order; junction bases with no gene match: 6. The CDR3 length is 15 residues. Germline V CDR1 and CDR2: SEHNR, FQNEAQ (reference sequence). For the CDR3, the DNA is TGTGCCAGCAGTTTCGACAGGGCCGGGGCCAACGTCCTGACTTTC. Translation: CASSFDRAGANVLTF.

V is TRBV6-1 and J is TRBJ1-4, with D possibly matching TRBD1 (5 bases). Trimming left V 6 bases short and J 5 bases short, with 16 bases between. This CDR3 is built from 15 residues. The germline V gene has CDR1 MNHNS and CDR2 SASEGT. The CDR3 spells CASSATDTANEKLFF. CDR3 DNA: TGTGCCAGCAGCGCCACGGACACGGCAAATGAAAAACTGTTTTTT.

This chain uses TRBV2 with TRBJ1-1; 10 bases map to TRBD1. V was pared by 5 bases and J by 4 bases, with 4 bases of the junction left unmatched. CDR3 length: 14 amino acids. The V gene's germline CDR1 is SNHLY and CDR2 FYNNEI. The CDR3 DNA sequence: TGTGCCAGCAGTCCCAGGACAGGGGGCACTGAAGCTTTCTTT. Its protein product is CASSPRTGGTEAFF. Supplemented by reference TRBV2 and TRBJ1-1, the full variable domain reads EPEVTQTPSHQVTQMGQEVILRCVPISNHLYFYWYRQILGQKVEFLVSFYNNEISEKSEIFDDQFSVERPDGSNFTLKIRSTKLEDSAMYFCASSPRTGGTEAFFGQGTRLTVV.

This chain joins TRBV27 and TRBJ2-7, with TRBD1 matching over 8 bases. The CDR3 is 12 residues long. V shed 5 bases and J 6 bases; nucleotides not matched to a gene: 3. CDR1 is MNHEY, CDR2 SMNVEV, per germline (reference sequence). The CDR3 DNA sequence: TGTGCCAGCAGTCCCACAGGGGGCGAGCAGTACTTC. It specifies CASSPTGGEQYF.

V gene TRBV18 combines with J gene TRBJ2-7, with TRBD2 matching 14 bases. The CDR3 sequence is 19 residues long. The junction had 16 bases not matched to a gene; V was cut back by 5 bases and J by 4 bases. Germline V lookup: CDR1 KGHSH, CDR2 LQKENI. The CDR3 reads CASSSLSGTSGRTGYEQYF. For the CDR3, the DNA is TGTGCCAGCTCATCCCTCTCCGGGACTAGCGGGAGAACGGGGTACGAGCAGTACTTC. Supplemented by reference TRBV18 and TRBJ2-7, the full variable domain reads NAGVMQNPRHLVRRRGQEARLRCSPMKGHSHVYWYRQLPEEGLKFMVYLQKENIIDESGMPKERFSAEFPKEGPSILRIQQVVRGDSAAYFCASSSLSGTSGRTGYEQYFGPGTRLTVT.

This clone was counted a single time. This chain connects TRBV5-1 to TRBJ2-2; 7 bases agree with TRBD2. The CDR3 runs to 14 residues. V shed 3 bases, J shed 2 bases, and the junction held 1 base outside the gene matches. Per the germline V gene, CDR1 is SGHRS and CDR2 is YFSETQ. The CDR3 spells CASSSGLNTGELFF. CDR3 DNA: TGCGCCAGCAGCTCGGGACTAAACACCGGGGAGCTGTTTTTT.

This clone was found once. The chain is built from TRBV2 and TRBJ1-5; tentatively, D is TRBD1 (6 bases). V was clipped by 5 bases and J by 0 bases, with 11 bases between them. Germline V gene data show CDR1 as SNHLY and CDR2 as FYNNEI. The CDR3 is 15 amino acids. The chain's CDR3 is CASSFQGISNQPQHF. The CDR3 coding sequence is TGTGCCAGCAGTTTCCAGGGGATTAGCAATCAGCCCCAGCATTTT.

V is TRBV5-1 and J is TRBJ2-3, with D tentatively TRBD2 (5 bases). This CDR3 region has 18 residues. Germline CDR1 is SGHRS and CDR2 is YFSETQ. Between the trimmed V and J ends, which lost 2 bases and 0 bases, there was a span of 19 bases. DNA of the CDR3: TGCGCCAGCAGCTTCGGGAATTGGAGGCCCGATAGCACAGATACGCAGTATTTT. As protein: CASSFGNWRPDSTDTQYF.

The rearrangement joins TRBV10-3 to TRBJ2-3; no definite D call. Per the germline V gene, CDR1 is ENHRY and CDR2 is SYGVKD. Trimming stripped 6 bases from V and 1 base from J, with 8 bases between. The CDR3 runs 13 residues. CDR3 sequence (DNA): TGTGCCATCAGGGTCGAGGGCACAGATACGCAGTATTTT. Amino acids: CAIRVEGTDTQYF.

V is TRBV14 and J is TRBJ1-2; D might be TRBD1 (6 bases). Trimming left V 4 bases short and J 5 bases short, with 14 bases between. Germline V gives CDR1 SGHDN, CDR2 FVKESK. The CDR3 has 14 amino acids. CDR3 nucleotide sequence: TGTGCCAGCAGCCCAGCAGGGGCGAGATATGGCTACACCTTC. Translation gives CASSPAGARYGYTF.

Only a few counts were recorded for this clone. V gene TRBV4-1 combines with J gene TRBJ2-1; 10 nucleotides align to TRBD1. The V gene's germline CDR1 is MGHRA and CDR2 YSYEKL. The CDR3 spans 16 residues. With 4 bases clipped from V and 5 bases from J, the junction kept 8 bases outside the gene matches. As DNA, the CDR3 is TGCGCCAGCAGCCCCCAGGGACAGGGGTCCGACAATGAGCAGTTCTTC. This codes for CASSPQGQGSDNEQFF.

In its sample, this clone was seen many times. The same CDR3 also results from other DNA sequences found in this sample. The J gene is TRBJ1-4, the V gene TRBV5-1; 7 bases map to TRBD1. Germline loops: CDR1 SGHRS, CDR2 YFSETQ. The V segment lost 2 bases and the J segment 5 bases; nucleotides outside the gene matches: 3. CDR3 length: 14 amino acids. CDR3 nucleotides: TGCGCCAGCAGCTTAACAGGGGAGAATGAAAAACTGTTTTTT. Translating it yields CASSLTGENEKLFF. The full variable domain, in which reference TRBV5-1 and TRBJ1-4 provide the parts outside the CDR3, is KAGVTQTPRYLIKTRGQQVTLSCSPISGHRSVSWYQQTPGQGLQFLFEYFSETQRNKGNFPGRFSGRQFSNSRSEMNVSTLELGDSALYLCASSLTGENEKLFFGSGTQLSVL.

The chain carries TRBV13 and TRBJ2-1, with D perhaps TRBD1 (6 bases). The V end was cut by 6 bases, the J end by 3 bases, with 15 bases between. This CDR3 has 15 amino acids. Germline-derived CDR1 and CDR2 are PRHDT and FYEKMQ (reference sequence). CDR3 protein: CASSKGQGLYNEQFF. CDR3 bases: TGTGCCAGCAGTAAAGGGCAGGGGCTCTACAATGAGCAGTTCTTC.

This rearrangement joins TRBV3-1 (or the pseudogene TRBV3-2) to TRBJ2-7; TRBD2 aligns across 8 bases. V lost 2 bases to trimming and J lost 1 base; unmatched junction nucleotides: 10. The CDR3 loop spans 17 amino acids. Germline V gene data show CDR1 as LGHDT and CDR2 as YNNKEL (reference sequence). The CDR3 region is CASSQNSGVAGSYEQYF. DNA of the CDR3: TGTGCCAGCAGCCAAAACTCCGGGGTAGCGGGATCCTACGAGCAGTACTTC.

The chain links TRBV6-6 to TRBJ2-7; tentative D call: TRBD2 (6 bases). Germline V lookup: CDR1 MNHNY, CDR2 SVGAGI (reference sequence). The CDR3 sequence is 14 residues long. V lost 0 bases, J lost 2 bases, and 8 bases lay in between. The DNA for the CDR3 is TGTGCCAGCAGTTACTCGCGGGACGCCTACGAGCAGTACTTC. Encoded protein: CASSYSRDAYEQYF.

V is TRBV19 and J is TRBJ2-3, with D possibly TRBD2 on 5 matching bases. Germline V gene lookup returns CDR1 LNHDA and CDR2 SQIVND (reference sequence). This CDR3 has 15 residues. V was cut by 7 bases and J by 0 bases, with 14 bases left in between. This CDR3 is CASTLASGSTDTQYF. CDR3 nucleotide sequence: TGTGCCAGTACCTTGGCCAGCGGTAGCACAGATACGCAGTATTTT. Full variable domain (rest looked up from reference TRBV19 and TRBJ2-3): DGGITQSPKYLFRKEGQNVTLSCEQNLNHDAMYWYRQDPGQGLRLIYYSQIVNDFQKGDIAEGYSVSREKKESFPLTVTSAQKNPTAFYLCASTLASGSTDTQYFGPGTRLTVL.

The chain joins TRBV9 to TRBJ1-4; 7 bases agree with TRBD1. This CDR3 contains 14 residues. The germline V gene has CDR1 SGDLS and CDR2 YYNGEE. The V gene end was trimmed by 4 bases and the J gene end by 4 bases; junction bases not matched to a gene: 4. CDR3 region: CASSPGTDNEKLFF. DNA of the CDR3: TGTGCCAGCAGCCCCGGGACAGATAATGAAAAACTGTTTTTT.

The genes are TRBV6-6 and TRBJ2-7, with a tentative D call TRBD2 (6 bases). Germline loops: CDR1 MNHNY, CDR2 SVGAGI (reference sequence). The CDR3 loop spans 15 amino acids. V lost 6 bases and J 0 bases, leaving 15 bases between the germline ends. CDR3 sequence reads: CASRGRLTSSYEQYF. The CDR3 coding sequence is TGTGCCAGCAGGGGCCGTTTGACTAGCTCCTACGAGCAGTACTTC.

CDR3 residues: CASHTERPQHF. CDR3 in DNA: TGTGCCAGTCATACAGAACGACCCCAGCATTTT. The chain employs TRBV19 and TRBJ1-5; D is unresolved. The V gene lost 8 bases and the J gene lost 10 bases, with 12 bases spanning the gap. The CDR3 contains 11 residues. The germline V gene encodes CDR1 LNHDA and CDR2 SQIVND (reference sequence).

The rearrangement joins TRBV29-1 to TRBJ2-7; 10 nucleotides match TRBD2. CDR1 is SQVTM, CDR2 ANQGSEA, per germline. CDR3 length: 14 amino acids. Trimming at V came to 6 bases and at J to 3 bases, leaving 8 bases not matched to a gene. The DNA of the CDR3 is TGCAGCGTCGCCCGTGGACTAGCGGTCTACGAGCAGTACTTC. Translation: CSVARGLAVYEQYF.

The chain uses TRBV5-1 and TRBJ1-1, with D possibly being TRBD1 (5 bases). V lost 4 bases, J lost 1 base, and 14 bases lay in between. Germline V gene sequence: CDR1 SGHRS, CDR2 YFSETQ. This CDR3 spans 15 amino acids. The CDR3 reads CASSPAGDWNTEAFF. The CDR3 bases are TGCGCCAGCAGCCCGGCCGGGGACTGGAACACTGAAGCTTTCTTT. Complete variable domain (other parts from reference TRBV5-1 and TRBJ1-1): KAGVTQTPRYLIKTRGQQVTLSCSPISGHRSVSWYQQTPGQGLQFLFEYFSETQRNKGNFPGRFSGRQFSNSRSEMNVSTLELGDSALYLCASSPAGDWNTEAFFGQGTRLTVV.